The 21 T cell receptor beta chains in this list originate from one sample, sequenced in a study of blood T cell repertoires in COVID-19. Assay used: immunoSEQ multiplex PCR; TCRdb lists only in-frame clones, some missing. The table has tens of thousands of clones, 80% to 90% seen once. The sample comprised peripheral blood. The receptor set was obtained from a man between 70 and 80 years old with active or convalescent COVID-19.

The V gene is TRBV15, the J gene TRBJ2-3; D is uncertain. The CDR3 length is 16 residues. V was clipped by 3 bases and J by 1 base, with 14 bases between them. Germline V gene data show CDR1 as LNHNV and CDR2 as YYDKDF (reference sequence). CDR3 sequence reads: CATSSNYFAGTDTQYF. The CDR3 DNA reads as TGTGCCACCAGCAGTAACTATTTCGCAGGCACAGATACGCAGTATTTT.

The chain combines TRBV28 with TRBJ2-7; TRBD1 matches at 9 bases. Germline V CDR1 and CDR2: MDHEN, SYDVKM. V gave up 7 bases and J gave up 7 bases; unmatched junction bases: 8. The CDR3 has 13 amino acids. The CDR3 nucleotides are TGTGCCAGCAAGGGACAGGGAGCGAGGGAGCAGTACTTC. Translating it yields CASKGQGAREQYF.

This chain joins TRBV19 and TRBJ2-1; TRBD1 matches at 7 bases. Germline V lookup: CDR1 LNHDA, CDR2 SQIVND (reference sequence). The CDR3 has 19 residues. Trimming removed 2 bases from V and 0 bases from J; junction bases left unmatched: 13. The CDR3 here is CASSIRHRGTVGSYNEQFF. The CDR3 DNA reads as TGTGCCAGTAGTATACGGCACAGGGGTACGGTAGGCTCCTACAATGAGCAGTTCTTC. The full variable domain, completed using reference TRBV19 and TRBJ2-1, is DGGITQSPKYLFRKEGQNVTLSCEQNLNHDAMYWYRQDPGQGLRLIYYSQIVNDFQKGDIAEGYSVSREKKESFPLTVTSAQKNPTAFYLCASSIRHRGTVGSYNEQFFGPGTRLTVL.

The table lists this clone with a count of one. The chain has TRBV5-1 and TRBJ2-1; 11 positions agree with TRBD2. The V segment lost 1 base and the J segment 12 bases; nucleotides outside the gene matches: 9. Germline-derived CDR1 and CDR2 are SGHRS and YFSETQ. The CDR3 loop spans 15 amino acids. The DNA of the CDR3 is TGCGCCAGCAGCTTGAGGGGACTAGCGGCAGTGGGGCAGTTCTTC. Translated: CASSLRGLAAVGQFF.

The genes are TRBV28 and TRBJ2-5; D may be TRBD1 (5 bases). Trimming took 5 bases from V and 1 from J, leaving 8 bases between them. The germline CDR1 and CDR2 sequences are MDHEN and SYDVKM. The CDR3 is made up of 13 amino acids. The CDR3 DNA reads TGTGCCAGCAGTACGACAGTCCAAGAGACCCAGTACTTC. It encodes CASSTTVQETQYF.

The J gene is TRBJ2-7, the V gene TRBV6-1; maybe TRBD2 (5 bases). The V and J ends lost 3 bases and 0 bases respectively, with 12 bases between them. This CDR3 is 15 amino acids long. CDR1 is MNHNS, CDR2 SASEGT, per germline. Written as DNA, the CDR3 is TGTGCCAGCAGTGACGGGATCGTAAGCTCCTACGAGCAGTACTTC. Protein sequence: CASSDGIVSSYEQYF.

This CDR3 is CASTKIRGADGYTF. CDR3 sequence (DNA): TGTGCCAGCACCAAAATTAGGGGCGCGGATGGCTACACCTTC. The chain links TRBV7-8 to TRBJ1-2; possible D gene TRBD1, 5 bases. Per the germline V gene, CDR1 is SGHVS and CDR2 is FQNEAQ. This CDR3 is 14 amino acids long. V was pared by 7 bases and J by 6 bases, with 18 bases between.

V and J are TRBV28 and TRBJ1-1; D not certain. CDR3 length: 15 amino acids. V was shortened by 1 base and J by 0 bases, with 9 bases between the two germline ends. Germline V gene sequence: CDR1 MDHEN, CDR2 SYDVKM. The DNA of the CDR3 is TGTGCCAGCAGTTTATTTCCAGTTATGAACACTGAAGCTTTCTTT. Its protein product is CASSLFPVMNTEAFF.

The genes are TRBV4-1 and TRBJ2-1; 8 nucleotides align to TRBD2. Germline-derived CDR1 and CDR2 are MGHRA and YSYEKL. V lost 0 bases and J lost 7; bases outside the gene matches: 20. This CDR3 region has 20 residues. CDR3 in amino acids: CASSQDEVESAGERGNEQFF. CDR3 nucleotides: TGCGCCAGCAGCCAAGATGAGGTGGAGTCAGCGGGGGAACGGGGAAATGAGCAGTTCTTC.

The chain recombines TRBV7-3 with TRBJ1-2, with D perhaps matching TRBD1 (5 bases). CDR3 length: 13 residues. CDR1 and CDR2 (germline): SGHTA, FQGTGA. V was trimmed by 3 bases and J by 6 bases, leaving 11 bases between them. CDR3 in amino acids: CASSLVGGDGYTF. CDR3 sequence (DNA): TGTGCCAGCAGCTTGGTTGGAGGGGATGGCTACACCTTC.

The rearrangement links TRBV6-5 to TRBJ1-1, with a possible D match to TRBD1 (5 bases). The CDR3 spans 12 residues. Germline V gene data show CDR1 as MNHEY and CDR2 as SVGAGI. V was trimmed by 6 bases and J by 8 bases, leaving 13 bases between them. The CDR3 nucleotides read TGTGCCAGCAGACAGGCCTCTTGGGAAGCTTTCTTT. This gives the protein CASRQASWEAFF.

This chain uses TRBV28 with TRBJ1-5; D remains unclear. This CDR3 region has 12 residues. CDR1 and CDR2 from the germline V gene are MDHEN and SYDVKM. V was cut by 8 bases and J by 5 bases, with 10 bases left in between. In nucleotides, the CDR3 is TGTGCCAGCTCTCGGGTGTATCAGCCCCAGCATTTT. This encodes CASSRVYQPQHF.

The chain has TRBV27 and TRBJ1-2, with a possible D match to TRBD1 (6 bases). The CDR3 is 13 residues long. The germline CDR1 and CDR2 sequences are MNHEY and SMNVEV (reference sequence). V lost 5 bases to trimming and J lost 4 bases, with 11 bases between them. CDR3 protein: CASSPTGSYGYTF. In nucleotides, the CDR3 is TGTGCCAGCAGTCCTACAGGGAGCTATGGCTACACCTTC.

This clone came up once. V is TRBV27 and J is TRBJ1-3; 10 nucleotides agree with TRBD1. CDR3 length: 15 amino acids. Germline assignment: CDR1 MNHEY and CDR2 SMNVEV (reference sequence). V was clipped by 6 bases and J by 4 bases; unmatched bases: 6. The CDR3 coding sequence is TGTGCCAGCAGCCTCCAGGGACAGGGGGGAAACACCATATATTTT. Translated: CASSLQGQGGNTIYF.

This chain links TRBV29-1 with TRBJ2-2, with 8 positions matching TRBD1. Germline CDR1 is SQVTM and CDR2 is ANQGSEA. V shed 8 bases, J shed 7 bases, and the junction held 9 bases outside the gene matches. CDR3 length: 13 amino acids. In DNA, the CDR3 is TGCAGCTATCGACAGGGGAAGGGCGGGGAGCTGTTTTTT. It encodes CSYRQGKGGELFF.

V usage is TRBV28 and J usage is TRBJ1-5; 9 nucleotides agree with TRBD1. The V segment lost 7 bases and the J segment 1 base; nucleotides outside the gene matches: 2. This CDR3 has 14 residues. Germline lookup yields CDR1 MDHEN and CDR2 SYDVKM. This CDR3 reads CASNTGGSNQPQHF. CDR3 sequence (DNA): TGTGCCAGCAACACAGGGGGCAGCAATCAGCCCCAGCATTTT.

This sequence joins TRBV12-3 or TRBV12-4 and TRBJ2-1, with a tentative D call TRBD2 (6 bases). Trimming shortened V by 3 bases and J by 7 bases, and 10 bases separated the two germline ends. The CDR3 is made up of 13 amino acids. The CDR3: CASSLGLNNEQFF. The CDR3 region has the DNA TGTGCCAGCAGTTTGGGACTGAATAATGAGCAGTTCTTC.

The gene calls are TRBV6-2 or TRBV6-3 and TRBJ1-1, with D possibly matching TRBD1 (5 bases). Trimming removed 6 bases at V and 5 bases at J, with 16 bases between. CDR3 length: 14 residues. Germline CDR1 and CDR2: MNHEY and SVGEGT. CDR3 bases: TGTGCCAGCAGCCTCGGGGGGGTCGGAACTGAAGCTTTCTTT. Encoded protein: CASSLGGVGTEAFF.

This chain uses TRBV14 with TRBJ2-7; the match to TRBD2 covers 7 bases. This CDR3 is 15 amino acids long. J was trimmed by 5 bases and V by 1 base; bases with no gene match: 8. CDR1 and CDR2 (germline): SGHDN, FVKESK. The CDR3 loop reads CASSQVGLGVNEQYF. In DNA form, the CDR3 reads TGTGCCAGCAGCCAAGTCGGACTAGGGGTGAACGAGCAGTACTTC.

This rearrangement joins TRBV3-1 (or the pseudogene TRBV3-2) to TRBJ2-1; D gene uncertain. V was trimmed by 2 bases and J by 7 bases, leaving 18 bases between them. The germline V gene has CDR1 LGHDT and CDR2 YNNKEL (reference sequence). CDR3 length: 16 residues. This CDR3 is CASSQTQPGKKNEQFF. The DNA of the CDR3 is TGTGCCAGCAGCCAAACCCAGCCGGGTAAGAAGAATGAGCAGTTCTTC.

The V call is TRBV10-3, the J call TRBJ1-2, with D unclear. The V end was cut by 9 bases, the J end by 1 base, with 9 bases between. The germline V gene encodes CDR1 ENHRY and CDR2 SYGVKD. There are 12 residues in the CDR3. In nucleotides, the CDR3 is TGTGCCATGTCAGCGGATAACTATGGCTACACCTTC. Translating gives CAMSADNYGYTF.